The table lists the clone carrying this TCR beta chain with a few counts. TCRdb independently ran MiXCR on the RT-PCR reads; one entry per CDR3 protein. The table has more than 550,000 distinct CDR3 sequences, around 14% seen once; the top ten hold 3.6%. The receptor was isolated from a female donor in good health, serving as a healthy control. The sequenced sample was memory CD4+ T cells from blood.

The CDR3 region is CASSLPTGGVETQYF. The CDR3 nucleotides are TGTGCCAGCAGCCTACCGACAGGGGGCGTAGAGACCCAGTACTTC. The genes are TRBV5-6 and TRBJ2-5; 10 bases are shared with TRBD1. Unmatched junction bases numbered 7, after V lost 4 bases and J lost 4 bases. Germline V lookup: CDR1 SGHDT, CDR2 YYEEEE. The CDR3 has 15 residues.